This T cell receptor beta chain derives from a study of OX40 agonist ivuxolimab in advanced cancers. In regard to this clone: Its antigen is undetermined.

Notes on the study in general: Relative to CD4+, CD8+ T cells held more expanded clones on average. Still undetermined is the antigen specificity of the expanded peripheral T cells. Some patients without response likewise showed low normalized clonal expansion. Clonal expansion from baseline to week 6 occurred in both CD4+ and CD8+ T cells.

CDR3 length: 15 amino acids. Germline V gene lookup returns CDR1 SGHRS and CDR2 YFSETQ. Trimming removed 0 bases from V and 0 bases from J, with 10 bases in between. TCRdb keeps only in-frame clones here, not all; method: immunoSEQ multiplex PCR. This repertoire shows roughly 60,000 clones, 90% to 95% found once; its top ten account for around 2%. The TCR originated in an adult with an advanced solid tumor such as melanoma, head and neck, liver or kidney cancer. Sequencing used CD4+ or CD8+ T cells sorted from blood, obtained in a trial of the OX40 agonist ivuxolimab. V usage is TRBV5-1 and J usage is TRBJ2-7, with a weak D call TRBD2 (5 bases). The CDR3 sequence is CASSLAPGSSYEQYF. The CDR3 region has the DNA TGCGCCAGCAGCTTGGCCCCGGGGTCCTCCTACGAGCAGTACTTC.